This T cell receptor (beta chain) stems from a study of T cell repertoires in cytomegalovirus infection. Germline CDR1 and CDR2: SGHRS and YFSETQ. V was cut by 9 bases and J by 8 bases, with 20 bases left in between. The CDR3 runs 14 residues. TCRdb reprocessed the reads via MiXCR and lists one record per CDR3 protein. This sample has about 180,000 distinct CDR3 sequences, with roughly an eighth found just once. This receptor was taken from a human donor in good health (CMV status not recorded). Some clones in this sample may be carry-over from other donors' samples. Sequencing was performed on PBMCs. The chain combines TRBV5-1 with TRBJ1-4; D is possibly TRBD1 (5 bases). Written as DNA, the CDR3 is TGCGCCATCCCGTGGGGGTTTCAGGCAGAAAAACTGTTTTTT. Amino acids: CAIPWGFQAEKLFF.